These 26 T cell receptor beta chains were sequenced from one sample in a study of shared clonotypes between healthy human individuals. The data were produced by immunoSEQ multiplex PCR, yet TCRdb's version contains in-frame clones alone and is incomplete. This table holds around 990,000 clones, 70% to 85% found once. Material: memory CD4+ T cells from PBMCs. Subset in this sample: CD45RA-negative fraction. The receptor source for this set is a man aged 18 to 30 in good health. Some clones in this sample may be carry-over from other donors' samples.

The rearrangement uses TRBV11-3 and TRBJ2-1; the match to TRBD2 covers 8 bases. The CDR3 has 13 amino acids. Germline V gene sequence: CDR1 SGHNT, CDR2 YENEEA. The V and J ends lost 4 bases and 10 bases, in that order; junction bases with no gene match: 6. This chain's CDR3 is CASSSVLAGEQFF. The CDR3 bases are TGTGCCAGCAGCTCCGTTCTAGCGGGCGAGCAGTTCTTC.

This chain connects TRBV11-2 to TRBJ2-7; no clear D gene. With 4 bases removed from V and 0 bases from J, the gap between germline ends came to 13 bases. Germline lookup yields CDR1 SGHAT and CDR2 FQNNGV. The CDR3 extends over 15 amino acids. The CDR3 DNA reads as TGTGCCAGCAGCTGGCCGGGCTCCTTCTCCTACGAGCAGTACTTC. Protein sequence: CASSWPGSFSYEQYF.

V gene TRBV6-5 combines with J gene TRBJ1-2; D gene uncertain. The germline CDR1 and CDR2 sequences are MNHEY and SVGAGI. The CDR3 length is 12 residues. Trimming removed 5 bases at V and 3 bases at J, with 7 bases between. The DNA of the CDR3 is TGTGCCAGCAGTAGAAGGGACTATGGCTACACCTTC. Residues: CASSRRDYGYTF.

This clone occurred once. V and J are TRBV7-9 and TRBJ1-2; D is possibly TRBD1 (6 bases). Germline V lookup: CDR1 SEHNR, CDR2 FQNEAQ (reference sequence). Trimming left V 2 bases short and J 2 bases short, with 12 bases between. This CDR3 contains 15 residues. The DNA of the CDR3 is TGTGCCAGCAGCTTATCGACAGGTTTCAACTATGGCTACACCTTC. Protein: CASSLSTGFNYGYTF.

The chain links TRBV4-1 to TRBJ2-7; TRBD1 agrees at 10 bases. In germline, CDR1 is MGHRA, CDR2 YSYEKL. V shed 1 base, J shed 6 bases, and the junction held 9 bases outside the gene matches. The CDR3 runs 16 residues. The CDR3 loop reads CASSQVGGQGLSEQYF. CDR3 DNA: TGCGCCAGCAGCCAAGTCGGGGGACAGGGGTTAAGCGAGCAGTACTTC.

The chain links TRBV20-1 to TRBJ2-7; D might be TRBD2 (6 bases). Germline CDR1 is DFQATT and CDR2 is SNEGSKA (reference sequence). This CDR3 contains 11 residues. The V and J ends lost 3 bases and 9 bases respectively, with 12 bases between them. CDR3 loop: CSARDYLAQYF. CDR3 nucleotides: TGCAGTGCTAGGGACTACCTAGCGCAGTACTTC.

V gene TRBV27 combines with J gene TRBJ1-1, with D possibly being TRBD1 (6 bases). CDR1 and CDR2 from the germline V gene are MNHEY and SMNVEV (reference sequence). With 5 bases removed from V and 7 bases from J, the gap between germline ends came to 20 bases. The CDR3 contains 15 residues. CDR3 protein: CASSPLETGLIEAFF. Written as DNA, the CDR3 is TGTGCCAGCAGTCCCCTGGAGACAGGCTTAATTGAAGCTTTCTTT.

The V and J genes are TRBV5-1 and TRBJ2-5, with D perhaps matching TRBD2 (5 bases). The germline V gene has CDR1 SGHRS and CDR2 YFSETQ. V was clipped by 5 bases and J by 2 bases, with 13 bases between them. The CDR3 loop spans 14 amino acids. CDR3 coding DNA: TGCGCCAGCAGAGATATATCGGGGCAAGAGACCCAGTACTTC. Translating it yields CASRDISGQETQYF.

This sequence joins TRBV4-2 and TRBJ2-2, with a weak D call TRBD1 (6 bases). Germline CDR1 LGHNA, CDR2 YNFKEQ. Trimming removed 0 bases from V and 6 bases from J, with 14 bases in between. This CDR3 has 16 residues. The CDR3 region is CASSQEGGRGSGELFF. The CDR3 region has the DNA TGTGCCAGCAGCCAAGAGGGTGGCAGGGGTTCCGGGGAGCTGTTTTTT.

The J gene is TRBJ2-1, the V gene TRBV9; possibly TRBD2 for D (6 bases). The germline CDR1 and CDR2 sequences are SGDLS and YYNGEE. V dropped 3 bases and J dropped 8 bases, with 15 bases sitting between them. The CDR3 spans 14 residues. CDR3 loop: CASSAGLRSDEQFF. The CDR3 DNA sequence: TGTGCCAGCAGCGCGGGACTTAGATCGGATGAGCAGTTCTTC.

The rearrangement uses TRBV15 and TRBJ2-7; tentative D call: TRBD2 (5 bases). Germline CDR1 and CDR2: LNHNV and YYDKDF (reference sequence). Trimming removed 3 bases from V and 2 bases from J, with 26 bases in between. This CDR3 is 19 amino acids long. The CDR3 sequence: CATSSMVAPDSNRPYEQYF. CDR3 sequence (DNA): TGTGCCACCAGCAGTATGGTAGCGCCAGATTCTAATAGACCCTACGAGCAGTACTTC. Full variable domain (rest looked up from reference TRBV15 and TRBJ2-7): DAMVIQNPRYQVTQFGKPVTLSCSQTLNHNVMYWYQQKSSQAPKLLFHYYDKDFNNEADTPDNFQSRRPNTSFCFLDIRSPGLGDTAMYLCATSSMVAPDSNRPYEQYFGPGTRLTVT.

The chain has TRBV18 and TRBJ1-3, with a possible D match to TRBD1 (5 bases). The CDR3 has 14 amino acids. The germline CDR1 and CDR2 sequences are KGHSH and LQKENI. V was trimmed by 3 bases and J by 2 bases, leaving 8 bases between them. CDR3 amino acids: CASSPGQAGNTIYF. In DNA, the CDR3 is TGTGCCAGCTCACCGGGGCAAGCTGGAAACACCATATATTTT.

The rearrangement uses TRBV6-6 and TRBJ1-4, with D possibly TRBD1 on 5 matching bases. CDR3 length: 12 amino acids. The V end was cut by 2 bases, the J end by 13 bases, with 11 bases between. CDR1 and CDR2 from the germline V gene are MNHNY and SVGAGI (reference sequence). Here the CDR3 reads CASSYRREALFF. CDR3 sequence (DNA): TGTGCCAGCAGTTACCGCAGGGAAGCACTGTTTTTT.

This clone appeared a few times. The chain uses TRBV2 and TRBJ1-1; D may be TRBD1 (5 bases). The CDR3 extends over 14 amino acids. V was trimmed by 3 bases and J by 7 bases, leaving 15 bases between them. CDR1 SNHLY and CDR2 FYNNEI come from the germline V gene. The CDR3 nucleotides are TGTGCCAGCAGTGACTTCGGACAAAACTATGAAGCTTTCTTT. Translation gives CASSDFGQNYEAFF.

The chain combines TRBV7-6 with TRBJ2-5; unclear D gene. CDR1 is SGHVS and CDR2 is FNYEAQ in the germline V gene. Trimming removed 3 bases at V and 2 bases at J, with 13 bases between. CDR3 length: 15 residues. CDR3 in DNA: TGTGCCAGCAGCTTTGAATTGAACGGACAAGAGACCCAGTACTTC. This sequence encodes CASSFELNGQETQYF.

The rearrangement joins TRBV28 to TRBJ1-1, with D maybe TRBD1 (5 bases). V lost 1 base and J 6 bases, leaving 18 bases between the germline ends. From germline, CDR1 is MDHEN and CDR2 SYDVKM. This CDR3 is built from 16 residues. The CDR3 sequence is CASSLLAGQNVAEAFF. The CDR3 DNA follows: TGTGCCAGCAGTTTATTGGCAGGGCAAAATGTCGCTGAAGCTTTCTTT. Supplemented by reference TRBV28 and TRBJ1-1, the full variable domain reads DVKVTQSSRYLVKRTGEKVFLECVQDMDHENMFWYRQDPGLGLRLIYFSYDVKMKEKGDIPEGYSVSREKKERFSLILESASTNQTSMYLCASSLLAGQNVAEAFFGQGTRLTVV.

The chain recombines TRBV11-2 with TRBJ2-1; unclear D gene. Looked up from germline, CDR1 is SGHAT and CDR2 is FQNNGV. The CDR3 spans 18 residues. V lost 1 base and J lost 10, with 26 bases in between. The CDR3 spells CASSLGVGFSTRAAEQFF. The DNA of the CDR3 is TGTGCCAGCAGCTTAGGAGTTGGGTTTTCCACCCGGGCCGCGGAGCAGTTCTTC.

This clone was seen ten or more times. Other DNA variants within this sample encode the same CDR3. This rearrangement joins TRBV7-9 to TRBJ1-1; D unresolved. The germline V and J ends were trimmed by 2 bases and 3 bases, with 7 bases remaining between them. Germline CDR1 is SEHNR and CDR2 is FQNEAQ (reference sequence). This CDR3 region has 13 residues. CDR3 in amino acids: CASSLTGDTEAFF. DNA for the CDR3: TGTGCCAGCAGCTTAACCGGGGACACTGAAGCTTTCTTT.

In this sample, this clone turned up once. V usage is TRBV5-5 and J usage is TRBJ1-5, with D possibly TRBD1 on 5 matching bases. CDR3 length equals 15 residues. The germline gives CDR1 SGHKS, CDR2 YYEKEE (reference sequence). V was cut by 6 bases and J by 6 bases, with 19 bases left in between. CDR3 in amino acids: CASTLEGYDGQPQHF. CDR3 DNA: TGTGCCAGCACCCTAGAGGGGTACGATGGTCAGCCCCAGCATTTT. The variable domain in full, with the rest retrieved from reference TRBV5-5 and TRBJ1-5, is DAGVTQSPTHLIKTRGQQVTLRCSPISGHKSVSWYQQVLGQGPQFIFQYYEKEERGRGNFPDRFSARQFPNYSSELNVNALLLGDSALYLCASTLEGYDGQPQHFGDGTRLSIL.

The CDR3 is CASSYSRSEKLFF. For the CDR3, the DNA is TGTGCCAGCAGTTACTCCCGGTCCGAAAAACTGTTTTTT. The V gene is TRBV27, the J gene TRBJ1-4; no clear D gene. Trimming removed 4 bases from V and 8 bases from J, with 11 bases in between. CDR3 length equals 13 residues. Looked up from germline, CDR1 is MNHEY and CDR2 is SMNVEV (reference sequence).

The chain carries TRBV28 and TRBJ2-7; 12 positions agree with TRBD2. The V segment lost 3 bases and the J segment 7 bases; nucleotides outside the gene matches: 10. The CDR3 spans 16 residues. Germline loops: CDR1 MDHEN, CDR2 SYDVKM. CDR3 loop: CASSLASGRALGEQYF. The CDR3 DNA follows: TGTGCCAGCAGTTTGGCTAGCGGGAGGGCCTTGGGTGAGCAGTACTTC.

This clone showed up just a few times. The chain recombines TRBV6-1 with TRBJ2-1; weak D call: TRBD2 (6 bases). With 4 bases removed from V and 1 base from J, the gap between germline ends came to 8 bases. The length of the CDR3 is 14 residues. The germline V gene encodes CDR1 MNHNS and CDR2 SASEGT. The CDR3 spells CASSATRSYNEQFF. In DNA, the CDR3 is TGTGCCAGCAGTGCGACTAGATCCTACAATGAGCAGTTCTTC.

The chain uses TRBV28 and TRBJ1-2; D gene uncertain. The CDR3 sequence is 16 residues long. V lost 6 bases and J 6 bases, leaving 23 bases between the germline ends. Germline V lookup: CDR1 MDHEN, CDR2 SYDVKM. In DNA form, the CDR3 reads TGTGCCAGCAGACGATCGGGGTCAACGCCTACCGATGGCTACACCTTC. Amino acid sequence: CASRRSGSTPTDGYTF.

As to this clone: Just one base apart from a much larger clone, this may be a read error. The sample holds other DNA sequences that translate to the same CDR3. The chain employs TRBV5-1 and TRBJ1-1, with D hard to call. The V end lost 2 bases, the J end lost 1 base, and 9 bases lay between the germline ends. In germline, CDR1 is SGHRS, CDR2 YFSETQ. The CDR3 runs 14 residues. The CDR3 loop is CASSLLDGNTEAFF. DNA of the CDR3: TGCGCCAGCAGCTTATTGGACGGGAACACTGAAGCTTTCTTT.

CDR3 loop: CASTEMVGQETQYF. In nucleotides, the CDR3 is TGCGCCAGCACCGAAATGGTAGGCCAAGAGACCCAGTACTTC. The gene calls are TRBV5-1 and TRBJ2-5; D remains unclear. The CDR3 runs 14 residues. V was trimmed by 6 bases and J by 1 base, leaving 13 bases between them. Germline CDR1 is SGHRS and CDR2 is YFSETQ.

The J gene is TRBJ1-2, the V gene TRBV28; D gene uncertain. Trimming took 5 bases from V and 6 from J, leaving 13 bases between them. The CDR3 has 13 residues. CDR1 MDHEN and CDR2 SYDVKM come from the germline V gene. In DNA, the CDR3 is TGTGCCAGCAGTCCGGCCGGGGATGATGGCTACACCTTC. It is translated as CASSPAGDDGYTF.